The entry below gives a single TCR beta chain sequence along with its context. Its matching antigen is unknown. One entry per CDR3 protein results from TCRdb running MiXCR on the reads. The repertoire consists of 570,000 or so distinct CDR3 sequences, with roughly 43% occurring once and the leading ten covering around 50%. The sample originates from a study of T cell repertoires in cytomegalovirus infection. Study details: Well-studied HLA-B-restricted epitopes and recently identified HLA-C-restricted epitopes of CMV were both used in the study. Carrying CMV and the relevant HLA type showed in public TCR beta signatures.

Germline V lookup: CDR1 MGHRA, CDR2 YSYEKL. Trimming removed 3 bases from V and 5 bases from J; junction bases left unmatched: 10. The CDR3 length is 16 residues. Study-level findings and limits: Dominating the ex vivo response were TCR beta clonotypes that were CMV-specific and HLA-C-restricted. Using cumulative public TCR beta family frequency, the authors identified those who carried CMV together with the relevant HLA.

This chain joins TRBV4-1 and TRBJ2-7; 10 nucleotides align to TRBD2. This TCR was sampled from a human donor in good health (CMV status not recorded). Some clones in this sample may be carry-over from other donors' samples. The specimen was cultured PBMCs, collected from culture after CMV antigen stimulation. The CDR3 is CASSHSSGRASDEQYF. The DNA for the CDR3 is TGCGCCAGCAGCCACTCCAGCGGGAGGGCCAGTGACGAGCAGTACTTC.